A single sample is the source of the 18 T cell receptor beta chains below, sequenced in a study of blood T cell repertoires in COVID-19. TCRdb's copy holds only in-frame clones and misses some; the assay was immunoSEQ multiplex PCR. The data show 310,000 or so clones, about 88% seen once. Material for sequencing was PBMCs or T cells enriched from blood (not recorded which). These receptors were collected from a woman between 40 and 55 years old who had recovered from COVID-19.

The V gene is TRBV5-6, the J gene TRBJ2-7, with 7 bases lining up with TRBD1. CDR1 is SGHDT, CDR2 YYEEEE, per germline. The V gene end was trimmed by 3 bases and the J gene end by 1 base; junction bases not matched to a gene: 7. This CDR3 contains 15 residues. CDR3 residues: CASSSILGQSYEQYF. The DNA for the CDR3 is TGTGCCAGCAGCTCAATATTGGGACAGTCCTACGAGCAGTACTTC. The full variable domain, its missing parts supplied by reference TRBV5-6 and TRBJ2-7, is DAGVTQSPTHLIKTRGQQVTLRCSPKSGHDTVSWYQQALGQGPQFIFQYYEEEERQRGNFPDRFSGHQFPNYSSELNVNALLLGDSALYLCASSSILGQSYEQYFGPGTRLTVT.

J is TRBJ2-2 and V is TRBV7-2; D perhaps matches TRBD1 (7 bases). V was pared by 5 bases and J by 11 bases, with 18 bases between. Germline values: CDR1 SGHTA, CDR2 FQGNSA. This CDR3 comprises 14 residues. This CDR3 is CASSPRLGGRELFF. The CDR3 coding sequence is TGTGCCAGCAGCCCCCGACTAGGGGGCCGAGAGCTGTTTTTT.

This sequence joins TRBV27 and TRBJ1-6; 8 bases agree with TRBD1. The length of the CDR3 is 17 residues. With 6 bases clipped from V and 0 bases from J, the junction kept 7 bases outside the gene matches. Germline values: CDR1 MNHEY, CDR2 SMNVEV (reference sequence). Written as DNA, the CDR3 is TGTGCCAGCAGCGCAGGGGGCCCAAGCTCCTATAATTCACCCCTCCACTTT. This codes for CASSAGGPSSYNSPLHF.

V usage is TRBV19 and J usage is TRBJ1-1; the match to TRBD1 covers 8 bases. The CDR3 has 16 residues. Per germline, CDR1 LNHDA and CDR2 SQIVND (reference sequence). The junction had 9 bases not matched to a gene; V was cut back by 5 bases and J by 1 base. CDR3: CASSATGETRNTEAFF. The CDR3 nucleotides are TGTGCCAGTAGTGCGACAGGGGAGACGCGGAACACTGAAGCTTTCTTT.

This rearrangement joins TRBV2 to TRBJ1-5; 8 bases are a match to TRBD1. V lost 6 bases and J lost 7; bases outside the gene matches: 5. This CDR3 has 13 residues. Germline CDR1 reads SNHLY; CDR2 reads FYNNEI. The CDR3 region is CASSGQGEQPQHF. The CDR3 region has the DNA TGTGCCAGCAGCGGACAGGGTGAACAGCCCCAGCATTTT.

The chain links TRBV5-1 to TRBJ1-2, with 7 positions matching TRBD1. The germline CDR1 and CDR2 sequences are SGHRS and YFSETQ. The CDR3 extends over 13 amino acids. V shed 2 bases, J shed 10 bases, and the junction held 8 bases outside the gene matches. The DNA for the CDR3 is TGCGCCAGCAGCTTAGGGGGGACAGCAAACTACACCTTC. This translates into CASSLGGTANYTF.

V usage is TRBV9 and J usage is TRBJ2-5, with TRBD1 matching 8 bases. The CDR3 sequence is 16 residues long. CDR1 and CDR2 (germline): SGDLS, YYNGEE. V shed 2 bases and J 1 base; nucleotides not matched to a gene: 7. DNA for the CDR3: TGTGCCAGCAGCGTTGGGACAGGCGCCTTCCAAGAGACCCAGTACTTC. It specifies CASSVGTGAFQETQYF.

This chain links TRBV27 with TRBJ2-7; 8 bases map to TRBD2. The CDR3 spans 14 residues. Trimming cost V 4 bases and J 2 bases; bases outside gene matches: 4. Germline CDR1 MNHEY, CDR2 SMNVEV (reference sequence). The CDR3, as DNA: TGTGCCAGCAGTTCCCGGACTAGCACCTACGAGCAGTACTTC. Translating gives CASSSRTSTYEQYF.

The rearrangement uses TRBV7-3 and TRBJ1-2; no clear D. V was trimmed by 6 bases and J by 0 bases, leaving 14 bases between them. The CDR3 has 15 amino acids. CDR1 and CDR2 from the germline V gene are SGHTA and FQGTGA. CDR3 nucleotides: TGTGCCAGCAGTTCCGAGGGCACTACTAACTATGGCTACACCTTC. Its protein is CASSSEGTTNYGYTF.

This rearrangement joins TRBV15 to TRBJ1-2, with D maybe TRBD1 (6 bases). Trimming left V 0 bases short and J 4 bases short, with 9 bases between. Germline V CDR1 and CDR2: LNHNV, YYDKDF (reference sequence). CDR3 length equals 14 residues. As DNA, the CDR3 is TGTGCCACCAGCAGAGATGGGGGGGCCTATGGCTACACCTTC. Translated, it gives CATSRDGGAYGYTF.

The chain is built from TRBV7-8 and TRBJ1-5; tentative D call: TRBD1 (5 bases). CDR1 and CDR2 from the germline V gene are SGHVS and FQNEAQ. The CDR3 has 15 amino acids. Trimming took 1 base from V and 6 from J, leaving 13 bases between them. The CDR3 spells CASSLVDGGSQPQHF. The CDR3 DNA sequence: TGTGCCAGCAGCTTAGTCGATGGGGGGAGTCAGCCCCAGCATTTT.

The chain uses TRBV11-1 and TRBJ1-2; 7 nucleotides match TRBD1. The V and J ends lost 1 base and 4 bases, in that order; junction bases with no gene match: 3. The CDR3 length is 14 residues. CDR1 and CDR2 from the germline V gene are SGHAT and FQDESV (reference sequence). The CDR3 loop is CASSLEQGLYGYTF. CDR3 bases: TGTGCCAGCAGCTTAGAACAGGGGCTCTATGGCTACACCTTC.

V is TRBV19 and J is TRBJ2-7; 9 bases are a match to TRBD1. Germline CDR1 LNHDA, CDR2 SQIVND (reference sequence). Unmatched junction bases numbered 8, after V lost 4 bases and J lost 4 bases. The CDR3 consists of 15 residues. CDR3 sequence reads: CASSTTGTGRYEQYF. Here the CDR3 DNA reads TGTGCCAGTAGTACAACCGGGACAGGGAGGTACGAGCAGTACTTC.

V gene TRBV9 combines with J gene TRBJ2-7; weak D call: TRBD1 (6 bases). The CDR3 spans 14 residues. Between the trimmed V and J ends, which lost 1 base and 3 bases, there was a span of 11 bases. Germline CDR1 SGDLS, CDR2 YYNGEE. The CDR3 DNA follows: TGTGCCAGCAGCGTAAGGTCGGACAGCTACGAGCAGTACTTC. Its translation is CASSVRSDSYEQYF.

The V gene is TRBV27, the J gene TRBJ1-2, with D unresolved. Germline loops: CDR1 MNHEY, CDR2 SMNVEV (reference sequence). This CDR3 comprises 14 residues. V dropped 4 bases and J dropped 4 bases, with 13 bases sitting between them. The CDR3 nucleotides are TGTGCCAGCAGTTCCGCCGACGGGATCTATGGCTACACCTTC. It codes for CASSSADGIYGYTF.

This clone came up once. This sequence joins TRBV2 and TRBJ1-5, with a weak D call TRBD1 (5 bases). CDR1 SNHLY and CDR2 FYNNEI come from the germline V gene. The V and J ends lost 1 base and 4 bases respectively, with 8 bases between them. CDR3 length: 14 amino acids. CDR3 nucleotides: TGTGCCAGCAGTGAAGTGCAGGGTAATCAGCCCCAGCATTTT. Amino acid sequence: CASSEVQGNQPQHF.

The chain combines TRBV11-2 with TRBJ1-2; TRBD1 agrees at 9 bases. The CDR3 is 16 residues long. Trimming cost V 6 bases and J 2 bases; bases outside gene matches: 10. Looked up from germline, CDR1 is SGHAT and CDR2 is FQNNGV. The CDR3 region is CASSPSTGGPNYGYTF. The CDR3 coding sequence is TGTGCCAGCAGTCCCTCGACAGGGGGACCGAACTATGGCTACACCTTC.

The CDR3: CASSLERASYEQYF. In nucleotides, the CDR3 is TGTGCCAGCAGCTTAGAGCGGGCCTCCTACGAGCAGTACTTC. V usage is TRBV7-2 and J usage is TRBJ2-7; TRBD2 might be the D (6 bases). Germline V gene lookup returns CDR1 SGHTA and CDR2 FQGNSA. Trimming removed 1 base from V and 0 bases from J, with 7 bases in between. The CDR3 contains 14 residues.